The subject of this entry is one T cell receptor beta chain. Primed by a sample-barcoded 5' primer and a J-beta primer mix, a second PCR proceeded for 7 to 11 cycles. A single record per CDR3 protein comes from TCRdb applying MiXCR to the 5' RACE reads. Among around 1,000,000 distinct CDR3 sequences listed, under 30% were seen once. This specimen comes from a study of blood T cells in healthy people across ages. Trimming stripped 5 bases from V and 0 bases from J, with 17 bases between. This CDR3 is built from 16 residues. Germline CDR1 reads MNHEY; CDR2 reads SMNVEV (reference sequence). Total RNA, at least 5 micrograms per sample, came from PBMCs. The same sample was also studied in work on T cells of mothers and their children.

The sample taken for sequencing was blood. The clonotype comes from a girl aged 2-10 years in good health. The gene calls are TRBV27 and TRBJ2-7; D remains ambiguous. The DNA for the CDR3 is TGTGCCAGCAGTACCGATATAGGGTTCGTCTCCTACGAGCAGTACTTC. Amino acid sequence: CASSTDIGFVSYEQYF.